What follows describes a single T cell receptor beta chain. V lost 5 bases to trimming and J lost 4 bases; unmatched junction nucleotides: 7. Germline CDR1 and CDR2: SNHLY and FYNNEI. CDR3 length: 15 residues. Authors' methods: Amplification of reference gene primers was used by the study to estimate nucleated cell counts. The repertoire was sequenced with immunoSEQ multiplex PCR; TCRdb's copy has only in-frame clones and lacks some. That table supplies the V and J calls and clone size; D and trimming were determined from the DNA. The sample includes 120,000 or so clones, more than 80% of them seen just once. This record comes from a study of blood T cell repertoires in COVID-19. For the study at large: Italy, Spain and the United States were the sources of the convalescent and acute COVID-19 samples. The cDNA or gDNA used as material had been derived from T cells, B-cell-depleted T cells, or PBMCs.

The clonotype originates from a man aged 70-80 years with active or convalescent COVID-19. The sequencing input was peripheral blood. V usage is TRBV2 and J usage is TRBJ2-3, with TRBD2 identical over 9 bases. In DNA, the CDR3 is TGTGCCAGCAGTCTTGATAGCGGGAGTTCAGATACGCAGTATTTT. This translates into CASSLDSGSSDTQYF.